This T cell receptor delta chain originates from a study of gamma-delta T cells after stem cell transplantation. With regard to this clone: A single base is all that separates this from a far larger clone, so a read error is likely. The sample holds other DNA sequences that translate to the same CDR3.

TCRdb reran clone calling via CATT on the RT-PCR reads. The table shows over 2,500 delta-chain clones, with just over 20% occurring only once. Germline V gives CDR1 GEAIGNYY, CDR2 EKD. This CDR3 is built from 16 residues. The TCR was taken from a human donor. It is not recorded whose cells these are; they may come from a transplant donor. Sequences were obtained from gamma-delta T cells. The V call is TRDV2, the J call TRDJ3, with 7 bases lining up with TRDD3. CDR3 sequence: CACDTVGIGPSRQMFF. CDR3 bases: TGTGCCTGCGACACCGTGGGGATAGGCCCATCCCGACAGATGTTTTTC.